A single sample is the source of the 14 T cell receptor beta chains below, sequenced in a study of blood T cell repertoires in COVID-19 (dated by TCRdb to 2020 to 2022). The method was the immunoSEQ multiplex PCR assay. The table comes from immuneACCESS by way of TCRdb, which keeps in-frame sequences with V and J called. Part of the clones is missing from these tables; in studies checked, under half for an unresolved V gene and the rest for unknown reasons. This sample lists around 400,000 clones; 83% were detected once. Clones ranked in the top ten supply around 5.1% of the sample. Sequencing was performed on PBMCs or T cells enriched from blood (not recorded which). The receptors come from a woman aged 45-60 years who had recovered from COVID-19.

The genes are TRBV27 and TRBJ2-1; 10 bases map to TRBD2. The CDR3 contains 18 residues. The germline CDR1 and CDR2 sequences are MNHEY and SMNVEV (reference sequence). The trim removed 5 bases at V and 5 bases at J, leaving 15 bases unmatched. The CDR3 loop is CASSHMWAGLAQHNEQFF. CDR3 coding DNA: TGTGCCAGCAGTCACATGTGGGCGGGACTAGCGCAACACAATGAGCAGTTCTTC.

A single count supports this clone. The rearrangement uses TRBV30 and TRBJ2-1, with 8 bases that match TRBD2. Germline lookup yields CDR1 GTSNPN and CDR2 SVGIG (reference sequence). CDR3 length equals 12 residues. V dropped 5 bases and J dropped 7; count of bases not matched to a gene: 4. As DNA, the CDR3 is TGTGCCTGGTTGGGCGGGGGGAATGAGCAGTTCTTC. This encodes CAWLGGGNEQFF.

The V call is TRBV30, the J call TRBJ1-2; 11 bases line up with TRBD1. This CDR3 comprises 16 residues. Germline CDR1 GTSNPN, CDR2 SVGIG (reference sequence). Germline trimming cut 1 base from V and 4 bases from J; bases unmatched to any gene: 8. CDR3 residues: CAWSADRGPSFYGYTF. The CDR3 nucleotides are TGTGCCTGGAGTGCGGACAGGGGGCCGTCGTTCTATGGCTACACCTTC.

In DNA form, the CDR3 reads TGTGCCAGCAGCCAACCATCTACAGGATTTTATAATTCACCCCTCCACTTT. Its protein product is CASSQPSTGFYNSPLHF. V usage is TRBV5-4 and J usage is TRBJ1-6, with D possibly TRBD1 on 5 matching bases. V shed 4 bases and J shed 4 bases, with 18 bases lying between them. Germline CDR1 and CDR2: SGHNT and YYREEE (reference sequence). This CDR3 comprises 17 residues.

V usage is TRBV19 and J usage is TRBJ1-1; D is ambiguous. CDR1 and CDR2 (germline): LNHDA, SQIVND (reference sequence). Trimming stripped 4 bases from V and 1 base from J, with 10 bases between. The CDR3 runs 14 residues. CDR3 region: CASSKLQANTEAFF. CDR3 coding DNA: TGTGCCAGTAGTAAGCTCCAGGCGAACACTGAAGCTTTCTTT. Complete variable domain (other parts from reference TRBV19 and TRBJ1-1): DGGITQSPKYLFRKEGQNVTLSCEQNLNHDAMYWYRQDPGQGLRLIYYSQIVNDFQKGDIAEGYSVSREKKESFPLTVTSAQKNPTAFYLCASSKLQANTEAFFGQGTRLTVV.

The gene calls are TRBV29-1 and TRBJ1-2; D is unresolved. CDR1 is SQVTM, CDR2 ANQGSEA, per germline. The CDR3 contains 15 residues. V was pared by 4 bases and J by 6 bases, with 21 bases between. As DNA, the CDR3 is TGCAGCGTTGGAAGGGCGGGAATTTTGGCTGATGGCTACACCTTC. This encodes CSVGRAGILADGYTF.

This clone was seen a few times. The V call is TRBV7-3, the J call TRBJ2-2, with 8 nucleotides matching TRBD1. The CDR3 loop spans 16 amino acids. The V segment lost 6 bases and the J segment 5 bases; nucleotides outside the gene matches: 11. Germline assignment: CDR1 SGHTA and CDR2 FQGTGA. CDR3 amino acids: CASSPRTTGVTGELFF. CDR3 bases: TGTGCCAGCAGTCCAAGAACGACAGGGGTTACCGGGGAGCTGTTTTTT.

The chain joins TRBV5-5 to TRBJ2-2; tentative D call: TRBD1 (7 bases). This CDR3 has 20 amino acids. Germline V lookup: CDR1 SGHKS, CDR2 YYEKEE (reference sequence). V shed 0 bases and J shed 0 bases, with 21 bases lying between them. Written as DNA, the CDR3 is TGTGCCAGCAGCTTGGCCGGAGGGACAGAGTGGTTAGCGAACACCGGGGAGCTGTTTTTT. It is translated as CASSLAGGTEWLANTGELFF.

The J gene is TRBJ2-1, the V gene TRBV19; 8 nucleotides match TRBD2. With 4 bases clipped from V and 9 bases from J, the junction kept 8 bases outside the gene matches. This CDR3 is built from 14 residues. Germline V gene lookup returns CDR1 LNHDA and CDR2 SQIVND (reference sequence). The CDR3 DNA reads as TGTGCCAGTAGTACCCACTCGGGGGGGAGTGAGCAGTTCTTC. Encoded protein: CASSTHSGGSEQFF.

This clone was found once. The CDR3, as DNA: TGTGCCAGCACCCCCCAGCGGGGCGGGAACTCCTACAATGAGCAGTTCTTC. This gives the protein CASTPQRGGNSYNEQFF. The chain has TRBV27 and TRBJ2-1; 7 bases line up with TRBD2. This CDR3 contains 17 residues. The germline gives CDR1 MNHEY, CDR2 SMNVEV (reference sequence). J was trimmed by 0 bases and V by 7 bases; bases with no gene match: 12.

This chain connects TRBV6-1 to TRBJ1-6, with D perhaps TRBD1 (5 bases). Germline V gene sequence: CDR1 MNHNS, CDR2 SASEGT. V gave up 3 bases and J gave up 11 bases, with 8 bases separating them. This CDR3 has 12 amino acids. DNA of the CDR3: TGTGCCAGCAGTGAGGGGGGAACACCCCTCCACTTT. Translation gives CASSEGGTPLHF.

The chain employs TRBV19 and TRBJ2-1; D uncertain. Germline CDR1 LNHDA, CDR2 SQIVND (reference sequence). Trimming removed 5 bases from V and 2 bases from J, with 7 bases in between. This CDR3 is 13 amino acids long. The CDR3 region is CASSGGPYNEQFF. The DNA for the CDR3 is TGTGCCAGTAGTGGCGGTCCCTACAATGAGCAGTTCTTC.

This chain connects TRBV4-1 to TRBJ1-3; no clear D. CDR1 and CDR2 (germline): MGHRA, YSYEKL. The CDR3 has 17 amino acids. The V end lost 1 base, the J end lost 0 bases, and 13 bases lay between the germline ends. CDR3 sequence: CASSQGPPGASGNTIYF. The CDR3 region has the DNA TGCGCCAGCAGCCAAGGTCCCCCGGGAGCCTCTGGAAACACCATATATTTT.

V usage is TRBV5-4 and J usage is TRBJ2-7; 9 nucleotides align to TRBD2. This CDR3 is built from 13 residues. CDR1 and CDR2 from the germline V gene are SGHNT and YYREEE (reference sequence). After removal of 2 bases from V and 5 bases from J, the junction contained 2 bases not matched to a gene. CDR3 protein: CASSFLAGNEQYF. CDR3 sequence (DNA): TGTGCCAGCAGCTTTCTAGCGGGAAACGAGCAGTACTTC.